This TCR beta chain appears in the sequencing data of a study of blood T cell repertoires in COVID-19. Here immunoSEQ multiplex PCR was the method, and the copy in TCRdb shows in-frame clones only, minus some. The sample yields over 110,000 clones, roughly 76% seen once. V was pared by 4 bases and J by 5 bases, with 18 bases between. Germline CDR1 reads LNHDA; CDR2 reads SQIVND (reference sequence). The CDR3 runs to 15 residues. This chain links TRBV19 with TRBJ2-7; the D is unclear. The receptor was derived from a man older than 75 with acute or convalescent COVID-19. What was sequenced was peripheral blood. Here the CDR3 reads CASSKNRVPPNEQYF. CDR3 sequence (DNA): TGTGCCAGTAGTAAGAATCGGGTCCCACCTAACGAGCAGTACTTC. Filled out from reference TRBV19 and TRBJ2-7, the complete variable domain reads DGGITQSPKYLFRKEGQNVTLSCEQNLNHDAMYWYRQDPGQGLRLIYYSQIVNDFQKGDIAEGYSVSREKKESFPLTVTSAQKNPTAFYLCASSKNRVPPNEQYFGPGTRLTVT.